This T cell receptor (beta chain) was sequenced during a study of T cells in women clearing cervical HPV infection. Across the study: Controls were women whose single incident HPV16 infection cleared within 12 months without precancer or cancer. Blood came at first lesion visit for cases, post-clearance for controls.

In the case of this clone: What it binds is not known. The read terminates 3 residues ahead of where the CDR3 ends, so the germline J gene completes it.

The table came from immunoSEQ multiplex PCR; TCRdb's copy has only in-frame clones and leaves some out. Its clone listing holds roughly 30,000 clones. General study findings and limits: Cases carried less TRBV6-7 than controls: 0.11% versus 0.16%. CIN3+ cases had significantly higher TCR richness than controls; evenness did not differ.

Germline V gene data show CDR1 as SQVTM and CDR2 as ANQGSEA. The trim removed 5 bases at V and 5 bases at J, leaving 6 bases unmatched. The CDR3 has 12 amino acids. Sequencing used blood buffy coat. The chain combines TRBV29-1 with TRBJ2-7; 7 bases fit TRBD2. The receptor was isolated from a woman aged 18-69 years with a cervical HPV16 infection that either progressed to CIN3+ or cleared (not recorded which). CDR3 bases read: TGCAGCGTTTCGGGGGGTGGCGACGAG. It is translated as CSVSGGGDE. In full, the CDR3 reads CSVSGGGDEQYF.